Presented here are 2 T cell receptor beta chains from one specimen sequenced in a study of cytomegalovirus exposure and HLA in healthy donors. In the PCR, 60 Vbeta and 13 Jbeta primers were used. Assay: immunoSEQ multiplex PCR; the TCRdb copy retains only in-frame clones and omits some. Of some 150,000 clones in the sample, around 85% were seen once. What was sequenced was PBMCs. All receptors derive from a man aged 35 to 55 in good health and CMV-seropositive.

The chain uses TRBV5-1 and TRBJ2-2, with TRBD1 as a possible D gene (6 bases). This CDR3 comprises 15 residues. Germline CDR1 is SGHRS and CDR2 is YFSETQ. The V end was cut by 3 bases, the J end by 2 bases, with 11 bases between. CDR3 region: CASSSQGSNTGELFF. DNA of the CDR3: TGCGCCAGCAGCTCTCAGGGGTCAAACACCGGGGAGCTGTTTTTT.

V usage is TRBV9 and J usage is TRBJ2-7; the D gene is possibly TRBD2 (7 bases). Germline V gene data show CDR1 as SGDLS and CDR2 as YYNGEE. V shed 9 bases and J shed 1 base, with 17 bases lying between them. CDR3 length equals 14 residues. CDR3 coding DNA: TGTGCCACCTCGCCGGGGGGCGCATCCTACGAGCAGTACTTC. Its translation: CATSPGGASYEQYF.